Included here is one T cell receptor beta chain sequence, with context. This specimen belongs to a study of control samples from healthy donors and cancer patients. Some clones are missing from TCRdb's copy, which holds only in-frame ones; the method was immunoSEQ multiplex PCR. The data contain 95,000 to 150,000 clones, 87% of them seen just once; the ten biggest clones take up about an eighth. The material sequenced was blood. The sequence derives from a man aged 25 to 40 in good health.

CDR3 nucleotide sequence: TGTGCCAGCGTGGATTCGGTTAACACTGAAGCTTTCTTT. Translation gives CASVDSVNTEAFF. The J gene is TRBJ1-1, the V gene TRBV28; D is unclear. Per germline, CDR1 MDHEN and CDR2 SYDVKM. CDR3 length: 13 amino acids. Trimming left V 8 bases short and J 2 bases short, with 12 bases between. Supplemented by reference TRBV28 and TRBJ1-1, the full variable domain reads DVKVTQSSRYLVKRTGEKVFLECVQDMDHENMFWYRQDPGLGLRLIYFSYDVKMKEKGDIPEGYSVSREKKERFSLILESASTNQTSMYLCASVDSVNTEAFFGQGTRLTVV.